Below are 17 T cell receptor beta chains sequenced from a single sample in a study of identical twins. Via MiXCR, TCRdb re-called the 5' RACE reads, giving one row per CDR3 protein. The sample holds about 240,000 distinct CDR3 sequences, 10% to 15% seen once. This same sample was also part of a study on yellow fever vaccine responses in identical twins.

Sample: memory (CD45RO+) T cells sorted from blood. The receptors were sampled from a woman aged 18-29 years in good health.

The gene calls are TRBV9 and TRBJ2-1; the match to TRBD1 covers 7 bases. Per germline, CDR1 SGDLS and CDR2 YYNGEE. The V gene end was trimmed by 3 bases and the J gene end by 6 bases; junction bases not matched to a gene: 6. CDR3 length equals 14 residues. In DNA form, the CDR3 reads TGTGCCAGCAGCGGCGCTGACAGGGTCAATGAGCAGTTCTTC. The encoded protein is CASSGADRVNEQFF.

A note on this clonotype: The missing conserved phenylalanine or tryptophan at the end of this CDR3 makes a read error likely. The gene calls are TRBV18 and TRBJ2-3, with D possibly matching TRBD1 (6 bases). V lost 8 bases and J lost 1, with 10 bases in between. The CDR3 sequence is 13 residues long. CDR1 is KGHSH, CDR2 LQKENI, per germline. The CDR3 protein is CASADRGTDTQYL. The CDR3 nucleotides read TGTGCCAGCGCGGACAGAGGCACAGATACGCAGTATCTT.

In this sample, this clonotype turned up a few times. The J gene is TRBJ2-1, the V gene TRBV2; 7 nucleotides agree with TRBD1. After removal of 4 bases from V and 6 bases from J, the junction contained 3 bases not matched to a gene. CDR1 is SNHLY, CDR2 FYNNEI, per germline. The length of the CDR3 is 13 residues. The CDR3 coding sequence is TGTGCCAGCAGTGTTCGACAGGGCAATGAGCAGTTCTTC. Amino acid sequence: CASSVRQGNEQFF.

The chain couples TRBV6-1 to TRBJ2-3; D is uncertain. Germline CDR1 and CDR2: MNHNS and SASEGT. This CDR3 spans 13 amino acids. The ends were cut back, 8 bases at V and 0 bases at J, with 9 bases in the middle. The CDR3 reads CASEYGSTDTQYF. The CDR3 coding sequence is TGTGCCAGCGAATACGGCAGCACAGATACGCAGTATTTT.

The genes are TRBV29-1 and TRBJ2-1; D not resolved. Per the germline V gene, CDR1 is SQVTM and CDR2 is ANQGSEA. Between the trimmed V and J ends, which lost 1 base and 7 bases, there was a span of 11 bases. The CDR3 runs 13 residues. The CDR3 region has the DNA TGCAGCGTTGAAGTCGTTGTCGGGAATGAGCAGTTCTTC. The encoded protein is CSVEVVVGNEQFF.

The CDR3 region is CATGTGVSPLHF. The CDR3 region has the DNA TGTGCCACCGGGACAGGGGTTTCACCCCTCCACTTT. The chain carries TRBV7-2 and TRBJ1-6; 10 bases are a match to TRBD1. The CDR3 runs 12 residues. Looked up from germline, CDR1 is SGHTA and CDR2 is FQGNSA. V lost 10 bases and J lost 9; bases outside the gene matches: 3.

The V gene is TRBV5-1, the J gene TRBJ1-2; weak D call: TRBD1 (5 bases). Germline V gene sequence: CDR1 SGHRS, CDR2 YFSETQ. The CDR3 is 13 amino acids. With 1 base removed from V and 8 bases from J, the gap between germline ends came to 12 bases. Here the CDR3 reads CASSLIPGDGYTF. CDR3 bases: TGCGCCAGCAGCTTGATTCCGGGGGACGGCTACACCTTC. Full variable domain (missing parts from reference TRBV5-1 and TRBJ1-2): KAGVTQTPRYLIKTRGQQVTLSCSPISGHRSVSWYQQTPGQGLQFLFEYFSETQRNKGNFPGRFSGRQFSNSRSEMNVSTLELGDSALYLCASSLIPGDGYTFGSGTRLTVV.

The V gene is TRBV6-5, the J gene TRBJ2-3; no clear D gene. V lost 0 bases to trimming and J lost 4 bases, with 11 bases between them. Looked up from germline, CDR1 is MNHEY and CDR2 is SVGAGI. The CDR3 is made up of 15 amino acids. The CDR3 loop is CASSYSLLAADTQYF. The CDR3 coding sequence is TGTGCCAGCAGTTACTCTCTCCTCGCCGCAGATACGCAGTATTTT.

This clonotype came up many times. The genes are TRBV21-1 and TRBJ2-5; the DNA was not compared with TRBD1, the D call given in the table. TRBV21-1 is a pseudogene. CDR3 size: 12 residues. CDR3 sequence (DNA): TGTGCCAGCAGGACAGGGCAAGAGACCCAGTACTTC. Translating gives CASRTGQETQYF.

This clonotype came up a few times. The chain uses TRBV12-3 or TRBV12-4 and TRBJ2-7, with 9 bases aligning to TRBD2. The CDR3 has 14 amino acids. J gave up 2 bases and V 4 bases, and 3 bases lay outside the gene matches. The CDR3, as DNA: TGTGCCAGCAGTTGGGGCGGGGGGGCCTACGAGCAGTACTTC. It encodes CASSWGGGAYEQYF.

This clonotype was seen a handful of times. The chain couples TRBV6-1 to TRBJ2-4, with 7 bases fitting TRBD1. The length of the CDR3 is 18 residues. With V trimmed by 6 bases and J by 1 base, 15 bases remained unmatched. In germline, CDR1 is MNHNS, CDR2 SASEGT. The CDR3 DNA follows: TGTGCCAGCAGGAGAATTGAAGGGGGCGGAGAGGCCAAAAACATTCAGTACTTC. Encoded protein: CASRRIEGGGEAKNIQYF.

This sequence joins TRBV5-1 and TRBJ2-2; 8 bases agree with TRBD1. The V gene's germline CDR1 is SGHRS and CDR2 YFSETQ. This CDR3 region has 15 residues. V was pared by 2 bases and J by 4 bases, with 4 bases of the junction left unmatched. CDR3 coding DNA: TGCGCCAGCAGCTTACGGACAGGGACCACCGGGGAGCTGTTTTTT. This gives the protein CASSLRTGTTGELFF.

The rearrangement uses TRBV6-1 and TRBJ2-7; possibly TRBD1 for D (6 bases). This CDR3 is built from 13 residues. Trimming cost V 6 bases and J 9 bases, with 18 bases left between them. Germline V gene lookup returns CDR1 MNHNS and CDR2 SASEGT. For the CDR3, the DNA is TGTGCCAGCAGCCGTAGACAGGCCGGATCGCAGTACTTC. Protein sequence: CASSRRQAGSQYF.

V usage is TRBV10-3 and J usage is TRBJ1-4; D is unresolved. V dropped 4 bases and J dropped 0 bases, with 0 bases sitting between them. There are 12 residues in the CDR3. The V gene's germline CDR1 is ENHRY and CDR2 SYGVKD. The CDR3 DNA reads as TGTGCCATCAGTGCAACTAATGAAAAACTGTTTTTT. This gives the protein CAISATNEKLFF.

The chain is built from TRBV4-1 and TRBJ2-7; a weak D match, TRBD2 (6 bases). Germline CDR1 reads MGHRA; CDR2 reads YSYEKL. Trimming stripped 4 bases from V and 0 bases from J, with 13 bases between. The CDR3 runs 15 residues. The CDR3 DNA reads TGCGCCAGCAGCCGGGGGGACGGGAGCTCCTACGAGCAGTACTTC. It encodes CASSRGDGSSYEQYF.

This sequence joins TRBV7-2 and TRBJ2-7, with D perhaps matching TRBD1 (6 bases). The V end was cut by 5 bases, the J end by 2 bases, with 16 bases between. Germline CDR1 SGHTA, CDR2 FQGNSA. The CDR3 loop spans 15 amino acids. The CDR3 is CASSPGRGHPYEQYF. In DNA form, the CDR3 reads TGTGCCAGCAGCCCTGGCAGGGGCCACCCCTACGAGCAGTACTTC.

The chain employs TRBV5-8 and TRBJ2-7; no reliable D call. This CDR3 is 13 amino acids long. CDR1 and CDR2 from the germline V gene are SGHTS and YDEGEE. Trimming stripped 1 base from V and 3 bases from J, with 8 bases between. DNA of the CDR3: TGTGCCAGCAGCTTGAACTTGAACTACGAGCAGTACTTC. Its translation: CASSLNLNYEQYF.